The clone carrying this T cell receptor beta chain was observed many times. TCRdb recomputed calls from the 5' RACE reads with MiXCR, one row per CDR3 protein. The sample records around 31,000 distinct CDR3 sequences, over 7% being singletons. The sample is drawn from a study of chronic HIV infection and antiretroviral therapy. Trimming left V 3 bases short and J 8 bases short, with 10 bases between. Germline CDR1 is SGDLS and CDR2 is YYNGEE. CDR3 size: 12 residues. The chain carries TRBV9 and TRBJ2-3, with D uncertain. Sequencing used peripheral blood. The TCR comes from an adult who had HIV and had not received antiretroviral therapy, or was an uninfected healthy control (not recorded which). The CDR3 DNA follows: TGTGCCAGCAGCGAGTCTACTGGTACGCAGTATTTT. Residues: CASSESTGTQYF.